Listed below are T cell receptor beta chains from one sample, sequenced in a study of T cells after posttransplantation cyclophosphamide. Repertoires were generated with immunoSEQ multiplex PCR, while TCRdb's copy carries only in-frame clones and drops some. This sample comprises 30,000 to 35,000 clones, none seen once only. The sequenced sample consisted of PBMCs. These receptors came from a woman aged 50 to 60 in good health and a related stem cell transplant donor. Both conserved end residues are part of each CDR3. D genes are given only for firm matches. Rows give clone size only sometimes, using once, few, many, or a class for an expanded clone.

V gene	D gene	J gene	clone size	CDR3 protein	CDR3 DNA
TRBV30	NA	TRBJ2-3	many	CAWKGDTDTQYF	TGTGCCTGGAAAGGGGACACAGATACGCAGTATTTT
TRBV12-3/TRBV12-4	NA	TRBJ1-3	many	CASRWWGVSGNTIYF	TGTGCCAGTCGTTGGTGGGGGGTGAGTGGAAACACCATATATTTT
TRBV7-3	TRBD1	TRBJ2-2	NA	CASSPGTETGELFF	TGTGCCAGCAGCCCCGGGACAGAGACCGGGGAGCTGTTTTTT
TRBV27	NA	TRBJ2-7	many	CASSLLLQGPGDEQYF	TGTGCCAGCAGTTTACTATTGCAGGGCCCGGGGGATGAGCAGTACTTC
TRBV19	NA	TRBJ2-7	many	CASSIRGAEEQYF	TGTGCCAGTAGTATCAGGGGCGCGGAGGAGCAGTACTTC
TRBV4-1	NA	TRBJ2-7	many	CASSQEIRQPDDYEQYF	TGCGCCAGCAGCCAAGAAATAAGACAGCCTGATGATTACGAGCAGTACTTC
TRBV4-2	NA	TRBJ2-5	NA	CASSRGETQYF	TGTGCCAGCAGTCGGGGGGAGACCCAGTACTTC
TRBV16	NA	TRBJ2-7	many	CASSQSRVSYEQYF	TGTGCCAGCAGCCAATCGAGGGTCTCCTACGAGCAGTACTTC
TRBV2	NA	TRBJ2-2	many	CASTQGINTGELFF	TGTGCCAGCACGCAGGGTATAAACACCGGGGAGCTGTTTTTT
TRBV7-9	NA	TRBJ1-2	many	CASSRSGNPGGYTF	TGTGCCAGCAGTCGATCAGGAAACCCTGGTGGCTACACCTTC
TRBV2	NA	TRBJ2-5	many	CASSVGQGIQETQYF	TGTGCCAGCAGTGTAGGGCAGGGGATCCAAGAGACCCAGTACTTC
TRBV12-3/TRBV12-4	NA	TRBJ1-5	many	CASSFWRGGNQPQHF	TGTGCCAGCAGTTTCTGGAGGGGTGGGAATCAGCCCCAGCATTTT
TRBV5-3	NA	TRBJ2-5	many	CARRRSGQETQYF	TGTGCCAGAAGGCGGAGCGGACAAGAGACCCAGTACTTC
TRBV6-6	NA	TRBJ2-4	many	CASRRQGGINIQYF	TGTGCCAGCAGGAGACAGGGAGGAATAAACATTCAGTACTTC
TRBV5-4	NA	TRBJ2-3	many	CASSRGHPSTDTQYF	TGTGCCAGCAGCCGGGGACATCCTAGCACAGATACGCAGTATTTT
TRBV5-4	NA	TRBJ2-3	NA	CASGSAPRGTDTQYF	TGTGCCAGCGGGTCCGCCCCACGGGGCACAGATACGCAGTATTTT
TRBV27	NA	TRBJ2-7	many	CASSLKGGGTTLDEQYF	TGTGCCAGCAGTTTAAAGGGTGGGGGCACTACTCTCGACGAGCAGTACTTC
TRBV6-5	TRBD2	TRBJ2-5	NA	CASSSLAGGPEPQYF	TGTGCCAGCAGTTCACTAGCGGGAGGGCCTGAGCCCCAGTACTTC
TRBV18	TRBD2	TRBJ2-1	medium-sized	CASSLLAGWDNEQFF	TGTGCCAGCTCGCTTCTAGCGGGATGGGACAATGAGCAGTTCTTC
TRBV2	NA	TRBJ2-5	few	CASRGGPALSETQYF	TGTGCCAGCAGGGGGGGGCCAGCGCTCTCGGAGACCCAGTACTTC
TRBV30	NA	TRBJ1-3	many	CAWSVLDGNTIYF	TGTGCCTGGAGTGTACTTGATGGAAACACCATATATTTT
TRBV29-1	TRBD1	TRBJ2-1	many	CSVDAPGQGGEQFF	TGCAGCGTTGACGCCCCGGGACAGGGCGGTGAGCAGTTCTTC
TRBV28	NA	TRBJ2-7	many	CASSFRRTIHEQYF	TGTGCCAGCAGTTTTCGGAGGACAATCCACGAGCAGTACTTC
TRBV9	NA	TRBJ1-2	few	CASSVAGQPGDGYTF	TGTGCCAGCAGCGTAGCCGGGCAACCCGGGGATGGCTACACCTTC
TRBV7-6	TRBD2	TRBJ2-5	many	CASSLETSGSETQYF	TGTGCCAGCAGCTTAGAAACTAGCGGGTCGGAGACCCAGTACTTC
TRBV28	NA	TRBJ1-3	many	CASSIVGVAILGNTIYF	TGTGCCAGCAGTATAGTAGGGGTTGCAATCTTGGGAAACACCATATATTTT
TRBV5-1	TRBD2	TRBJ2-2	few	CASSPPGLAAGELFF	TGCGCCAGCAGCCCGCCGGGACTAGCTGCCGGGGAGCTGTTTTTT
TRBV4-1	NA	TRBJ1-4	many	CASSISFEGKLFF	TGCGCCAGCAGCATCTCTTTTGAGGGAAAACTGTTTTTT
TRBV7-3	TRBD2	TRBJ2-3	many	CASSPLAGGIATDTQYF	TGTGCCAGCAGCCCCCTAGCGGGAGGGATTGCTACAGATACGCAGTATTTT
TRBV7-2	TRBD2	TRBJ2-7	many	CASSLAGGGETPQYF	TGTGCCAGCAGCTTAGCGGGGGGGGGAGAGACCCCGCAGTACTTC
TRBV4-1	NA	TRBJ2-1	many	CASMSGIRGNEQFF	TGCGCCAGCATGAGCGGAATCCGGGGGAATGAGCAGTTCTTC
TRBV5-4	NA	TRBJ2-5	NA	CASSLGPKGGGETQYF	TGTGCCAGCAGCTTGGGGCCGAAGGGTGGAGGGGAGACCCAGTACTTC
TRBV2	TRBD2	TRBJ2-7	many	CASRDSGTYEQYF	TGTGCCAGCAGGGATAGCGGGACCTACGAGCAGTACTTC
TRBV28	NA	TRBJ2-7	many	CASSRPLLPYEQYF	TGTGCCAGCAGTCGCCCCCTTCTACCCTACGAGCAGTACTTC
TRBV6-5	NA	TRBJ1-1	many	CASSYGSEGANTEAFF	TGTGCCAGCAGTTACGGATCAGAGGGCGCGAACACTGAAGCTTTCTTT
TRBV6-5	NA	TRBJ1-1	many	CASSYSTDGQGAFF	TGTGCCAGCAGTTACTCGACCGATGGGCAGGGTGCTTTCTTT
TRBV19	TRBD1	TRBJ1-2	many	CASLARGVYGYTF	TGTGCCAGTCTAGCCAGGGGGGTGTATGGCTACACCTTC
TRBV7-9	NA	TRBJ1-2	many	CASSPSGNRHYGYTF	TGTGCCAGCAGCCCGTCGGGTAACCGTCACTATGGCTACACCTTC
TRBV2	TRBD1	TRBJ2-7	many	CASTPTGMSYEQYF	TGTGCCAGCACCCCGACAGGGATGTCCTACGAGCAGTACTTC
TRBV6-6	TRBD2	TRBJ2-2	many	CASGILAGTGELFF	TGTGCCAGCGGTATACTAGCGGGCACCGGGGAGCTGTTTTTT
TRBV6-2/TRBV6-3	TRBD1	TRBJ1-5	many	CASRVPSRTGLNQPQHF	TGTGCCAGCAGGGTCCCGTCTAGGACAGGCTTGAATCAGCCCCAGCATTTT
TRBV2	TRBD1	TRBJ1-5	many	CASREDRGNQPQHF	TGTGCCAGCAGGGAGGACAGGGGCAATCAGCCCCAGCATTTT
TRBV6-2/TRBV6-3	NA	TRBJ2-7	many	CASSYPRGARSYEQYF	TGTGCCAGCAGTTACCCCCGAGGGGCGAGGTCCTACGAGCAGTACTTC
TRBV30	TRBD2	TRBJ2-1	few	CAWSTGRGGNEQFF	TGTGCCTGGAGTACTGGACGGGGAGGGAATGAGCAGTTCTTC
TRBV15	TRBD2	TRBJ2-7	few	CATSRRLAGDSEQYF	TGTGCCACCAGCAGACGACTAGCGGGTGACTCCGAGCAGTACTTC